Below are 6 T cell receptor beta chains sequenced from a single sample in a study of T cell responses to AZD1222 COVID-19 vaccine. Some clones are missing from TCRdb's copy, which holds only in-frame ones; the method was immunoSEQ multiplex PCR. The profile shows around 170,000 clones, approximately 86% of them singletons. The material was peripheral blood, obtained 28 days after the second AZD1222 dose. The receptors originated from an adult who received the AZD1222 COVID-19 vaccine.

The chain combines TRBV13 with TRBJ2-3; D is unresolved. Germline V gives CDR1 PRHDT, CDR2 FYEKMQ (reference sequence). Trimming removed 5 bases from V and 0 bases from J, with 3 bases in between. The CDR3 length is 12 residues. The CDR3 sequence: CASSQSTDTQYF. The CDR3 region has the DNA TGTGCCAGCAGCCAGAGCACAGATACGCAGTATTTT.

The chain recombines TRBV5-1 with TRBJ1-6; 8 bases line up with TRBD1. The V and J ends lost 4 bases and 7 bases, in that order; junction bases with no gene match: 4. The CDR3 loop spans 14 amino acids. Per the germline V gene, CDR1 is SGHRS and CDR2 is YFSETQ. CDR3 sequence (DNA): TGCGCCAGCAGCAGGACAGGGAGGAATTCACCCCTCCACTTT. Residues: CASSRTGRNSPLHF.

The chain joins TRBV7-9 to TRBJ2-3; D is possibly TRBD1 or TRBD2 (6 bases each). The CDR3 is made up of 16 amino acids. CDR1 and CDR2 from the germline V gene are SEHNR and FQNEAQ (reference sequence). The V end lost 0 bases, the J end lost 3 bases, and 13 bases lay between the germline ends. DNA of the CDR3: TGTGCCAGCAGCTTAGCAGTGGGGGGCGGGACAGATACGCAGTATTTT. Amino acid sequence: CASSLAVGGGTDTQYF.

J is TRBJ1-5 and V is TRBV18; 8 bases are shared with TRBD1. CDR1 KGHSH and CDR2 LQKENI come from the germline V gene. V was clipped by 2 bases and J by 4 bases; unmatched bases: 1. The CDR3 runs to 14 residues. CDR3: CASSPGTGNQPQHF. In nucleotides, the CDR3 is TGTGCCAGCTCACCAGGGACAGGTAATCAGCCCCAGCATTTT.

The chain combines TRBV6-6 with TRBJ2-3; D remains ambiguous. Germline V gene lookup returns CDR1 MNHNY and CDR2 SVGAGI (reference sequence). CDR3 size: 13 residues. V gave up 6 bases and J gave up 2 bases, with 9 bases separating them. The CDR3 nucleotides are TGTGCCAGCAGGGAGCTAGTCACAGATACGCAGTATTTT. Its translation is CASRELVTDTQYF.

The chain links TRBV5-5 to TRBJ2-1; D may be TRBD2 (6 bases). This CDR3 region has 12 residues. The germline gives CDR1 SGHKS, CDR2 YYEKEE (reference sequence). Trimming cost V 3 bases and J 15 bases, with 16 bases left between them. The CDR3 reads CASSWSGTAGFF. In nucleotides, the CDR3 is TGTGCCAGCAGCTGGTCCGGGACTGCTGGGTTCTTC. Using reference TRBV5-5 and TRBJ2-1 for the parts outside the CDR3, the full variable domain is DAGVTQSPTHLIKTRGQQVTLRCSPISGHKSVSWYQQVLGQGPQFIFQYYEKEERGRGNFPDRFSARQFPNYSSELNVNALLLGDSALYLCASSWSGTAGFFGPGTRLTVL.